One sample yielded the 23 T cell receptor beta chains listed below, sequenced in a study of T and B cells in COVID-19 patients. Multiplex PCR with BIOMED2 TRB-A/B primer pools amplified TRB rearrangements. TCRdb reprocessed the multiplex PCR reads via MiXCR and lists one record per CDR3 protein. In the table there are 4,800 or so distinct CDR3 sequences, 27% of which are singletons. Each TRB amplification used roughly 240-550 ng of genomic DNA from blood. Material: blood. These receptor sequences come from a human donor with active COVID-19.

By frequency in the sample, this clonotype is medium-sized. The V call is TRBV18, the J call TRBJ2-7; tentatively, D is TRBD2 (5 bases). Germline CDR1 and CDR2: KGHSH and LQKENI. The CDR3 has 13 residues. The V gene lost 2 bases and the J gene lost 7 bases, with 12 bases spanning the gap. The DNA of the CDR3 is TGTGCCAGCTCACCAGGCCTGACGGGGGAGCAGTACTTC. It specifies CASSPGLTGEQYF.

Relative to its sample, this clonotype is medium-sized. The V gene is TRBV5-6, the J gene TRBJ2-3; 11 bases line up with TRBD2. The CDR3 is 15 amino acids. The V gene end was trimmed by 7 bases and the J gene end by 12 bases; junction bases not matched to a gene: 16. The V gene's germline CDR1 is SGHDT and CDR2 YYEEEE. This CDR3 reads CASSRLAGTNVPQYF. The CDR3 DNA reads TGTGCCAGCTCACGACTAGCGGGGACTAATGTACCCCAGTATTTT.

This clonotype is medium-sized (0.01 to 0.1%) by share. Here the CDR3 DNA reads TGTGCCAGCAGTGGAAGTCGGGATACGCAGTATTTT. This codes for CASSGSRDTQYF. This rearrangement joins TRBV6-1 to TRBJ2-3; no clear D gene. Germline V lookup: CDR1 MNHNS, CDR2 SASEGT. The V and J ends lost 4 bases and 6 bases respectively, with 8 bases between them. CDR3 length equals 12 residues.

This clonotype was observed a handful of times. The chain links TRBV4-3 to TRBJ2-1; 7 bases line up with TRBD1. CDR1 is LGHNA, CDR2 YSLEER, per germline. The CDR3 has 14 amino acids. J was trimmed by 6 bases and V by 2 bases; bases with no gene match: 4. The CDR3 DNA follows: TGCGCCAGCAGCCAACCCGACAGGGCCAATGAGCAGTTCTTC. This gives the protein CASSQPDRANEQFF.

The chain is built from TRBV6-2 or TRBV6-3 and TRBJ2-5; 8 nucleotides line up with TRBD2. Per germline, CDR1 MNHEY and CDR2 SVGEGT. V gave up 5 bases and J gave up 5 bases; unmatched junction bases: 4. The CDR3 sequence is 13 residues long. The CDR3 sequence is CASSARGGETQYF. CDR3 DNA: TGTGCCAGCAGTGCACGGGGGGGGGAGACCCAGTACTTC.

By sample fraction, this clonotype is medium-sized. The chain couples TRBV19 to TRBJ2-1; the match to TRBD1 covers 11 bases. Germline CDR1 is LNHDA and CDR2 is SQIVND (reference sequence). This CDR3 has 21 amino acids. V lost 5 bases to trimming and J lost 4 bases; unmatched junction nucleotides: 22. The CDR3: CASSFRTGGSTRFPSYNEQFF. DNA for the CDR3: TGTGCCAGTAGTTTCCGGACAGGGGGCAGTACCCGCTTCCCCTCTTACAATGAGCAGTTCTTC.

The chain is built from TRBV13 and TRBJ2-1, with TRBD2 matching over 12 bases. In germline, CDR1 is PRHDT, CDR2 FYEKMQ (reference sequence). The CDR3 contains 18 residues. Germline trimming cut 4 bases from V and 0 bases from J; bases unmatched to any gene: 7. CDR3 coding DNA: TGTGCCAGCAGCTCCTCGACTAGCGGGGGAAGCTCCTACAATGAGCAGTTCTTC. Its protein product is CASSSSTSGGSSYNEQFF.

The CDR3 is CASNTLAKSDIQYF. The CDR3 DNA reads as TGCGCCAGCAACACCCTTGCAAAATCCGACATTCAGTACTTC. The chain has TRBV10-2 and TRBJ2-4, with no clear D. V lost 7 bases, J lost 8 bases, and 18 bases lay in between. Looked up from germline, CDR1 is WSHSY and CDR2 is SAAADI. The CDR3 length is 14 residues.

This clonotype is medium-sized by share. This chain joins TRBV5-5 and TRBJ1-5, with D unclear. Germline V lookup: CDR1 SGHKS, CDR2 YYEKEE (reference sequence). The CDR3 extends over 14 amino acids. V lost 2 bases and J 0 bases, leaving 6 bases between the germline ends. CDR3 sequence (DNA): TGTGCCAGCAGCTTCACATATAGCAATCAGCCCCAGCATTTT. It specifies CASSFTYSNQPQHF. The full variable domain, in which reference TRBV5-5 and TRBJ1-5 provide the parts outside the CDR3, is DAGVTQSPTHLIKTRGQQVTLRCSPISGHKSVSWYQQVLGQGPQFIFQYYEKEERGRGNFPDRFSARQFPNYSSELNVNALLLGDSALYLCASSFTYSNQPQHFGDGTRLSIL.

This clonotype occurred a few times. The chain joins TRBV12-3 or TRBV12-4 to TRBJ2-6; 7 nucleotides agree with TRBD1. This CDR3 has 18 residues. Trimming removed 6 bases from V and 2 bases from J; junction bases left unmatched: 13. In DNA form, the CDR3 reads TGTGCCAGCAGGCAGACAGGGAAAGGTTCCACTGGGGCCAACGTCCTGACTTTC. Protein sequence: CASRQTGKGSTGANVLTF.

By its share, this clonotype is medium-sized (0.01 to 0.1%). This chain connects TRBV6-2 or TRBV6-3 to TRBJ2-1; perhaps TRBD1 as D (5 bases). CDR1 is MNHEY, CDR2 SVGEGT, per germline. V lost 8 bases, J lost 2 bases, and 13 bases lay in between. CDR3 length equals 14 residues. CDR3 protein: CASSLPRAYNEQFF. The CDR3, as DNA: TGTGCCAGCTCCCTCCCCAGGGCCTACAATGAGCAGTTCTTC.

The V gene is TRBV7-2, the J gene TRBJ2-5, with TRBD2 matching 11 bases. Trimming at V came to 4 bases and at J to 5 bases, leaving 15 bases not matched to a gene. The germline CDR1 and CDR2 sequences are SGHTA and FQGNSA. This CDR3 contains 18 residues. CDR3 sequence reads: CASSSLIISGGAGETQYF. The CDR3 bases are TGTGCCAGCAGCTCCTTAATCATTAGCGGGGGGGCCGGGGAGACCCAGTACTTC.

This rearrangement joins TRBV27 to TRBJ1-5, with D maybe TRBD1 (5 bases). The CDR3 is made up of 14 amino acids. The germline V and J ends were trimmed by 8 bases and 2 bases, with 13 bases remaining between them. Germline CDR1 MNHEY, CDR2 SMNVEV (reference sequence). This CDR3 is CASGEAGGNQPQHF. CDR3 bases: TGTGCCAGCGGCGAAGCGGGGGGCAATCAGCCCCAGCATTTT.

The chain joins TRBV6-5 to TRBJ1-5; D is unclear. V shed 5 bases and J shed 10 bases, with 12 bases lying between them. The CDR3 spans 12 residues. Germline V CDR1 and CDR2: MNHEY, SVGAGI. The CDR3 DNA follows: TGTGCCAGCAGTCCCCCAAGCTCTCCCCAGCATTTT. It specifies CASSPPSSPQHF.

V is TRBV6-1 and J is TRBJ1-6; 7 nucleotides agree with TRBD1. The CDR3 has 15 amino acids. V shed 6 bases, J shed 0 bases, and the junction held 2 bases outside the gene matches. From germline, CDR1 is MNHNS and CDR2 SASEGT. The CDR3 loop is CASSPGGSYNSPLHF. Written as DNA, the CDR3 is TGTGCCAGCAGCCCAGGGGGCTCCTATAATTCACCCCTCCACTTT.

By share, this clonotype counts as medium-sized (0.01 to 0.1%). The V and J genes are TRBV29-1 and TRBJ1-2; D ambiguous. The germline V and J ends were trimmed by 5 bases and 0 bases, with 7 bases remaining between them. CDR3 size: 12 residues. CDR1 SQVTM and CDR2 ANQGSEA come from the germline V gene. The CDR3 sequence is CSVRSANYGYTF. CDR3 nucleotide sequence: TGCAGCGTTAGGTCCGCTAACTATGGCTACACCTTC.

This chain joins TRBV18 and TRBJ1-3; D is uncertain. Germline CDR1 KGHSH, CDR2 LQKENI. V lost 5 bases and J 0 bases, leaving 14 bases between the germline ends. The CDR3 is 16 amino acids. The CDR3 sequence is CASSVDWDFSGNTIYF. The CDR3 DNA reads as TGTGCCAGCTCAGTTGACTGGGATTTCTCTGGAAACACCATATATTTT.

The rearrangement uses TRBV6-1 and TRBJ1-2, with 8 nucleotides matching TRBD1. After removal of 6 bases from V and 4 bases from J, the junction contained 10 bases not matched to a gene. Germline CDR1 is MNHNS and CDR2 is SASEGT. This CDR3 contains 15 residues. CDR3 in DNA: TGTGCCAGCAGCGATAACAGGGGGACTAGCTATGGCTACACCTTC. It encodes CASSDNRGTSYGYTF.

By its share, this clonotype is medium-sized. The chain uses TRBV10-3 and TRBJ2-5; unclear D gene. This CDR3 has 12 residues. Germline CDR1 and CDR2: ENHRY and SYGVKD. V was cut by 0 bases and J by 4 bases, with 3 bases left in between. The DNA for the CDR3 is TGTGCCATCAGTGAGTCGACAGAGACCCAGTACTTC. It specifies CAISESTETQYF.

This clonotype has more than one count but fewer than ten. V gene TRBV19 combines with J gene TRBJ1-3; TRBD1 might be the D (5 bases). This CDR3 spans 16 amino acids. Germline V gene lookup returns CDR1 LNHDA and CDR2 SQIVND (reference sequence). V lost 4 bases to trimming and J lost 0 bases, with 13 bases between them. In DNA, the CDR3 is TGTGCCAGTAGTAAGGGGTCAGGCGCCTCTGGAAACACCATATATTTT. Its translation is CASSKGSGASGNTIYF.

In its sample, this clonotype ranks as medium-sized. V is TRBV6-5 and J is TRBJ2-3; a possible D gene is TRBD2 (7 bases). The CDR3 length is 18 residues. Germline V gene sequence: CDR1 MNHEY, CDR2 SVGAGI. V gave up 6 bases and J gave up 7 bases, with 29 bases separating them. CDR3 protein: CASREGTGGHGGFNTQYF. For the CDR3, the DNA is TGTGCCAGCAGGGAAGGGACGGGGGGCCACGGAGGGTTTAATACGCAGTATTTT.

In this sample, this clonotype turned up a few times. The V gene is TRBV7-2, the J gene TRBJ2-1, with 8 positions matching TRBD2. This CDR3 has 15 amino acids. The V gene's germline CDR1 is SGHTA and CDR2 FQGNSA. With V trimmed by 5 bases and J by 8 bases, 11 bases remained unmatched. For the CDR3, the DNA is TGTGCCAGCAGCCCGGGACTAGGGAGTATCGATGAGCAGTTCTTC. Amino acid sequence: CASSPGLGSIDEQFF.

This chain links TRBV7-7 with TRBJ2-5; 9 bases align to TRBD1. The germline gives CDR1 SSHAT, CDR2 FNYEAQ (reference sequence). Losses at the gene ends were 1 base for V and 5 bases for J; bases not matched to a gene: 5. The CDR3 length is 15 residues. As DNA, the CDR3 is TGTGCCAGCAGCTTAGTAGGGACAGGGAAGGAGACCCAGTACTTC. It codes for CASSLVGTGKETQYF.